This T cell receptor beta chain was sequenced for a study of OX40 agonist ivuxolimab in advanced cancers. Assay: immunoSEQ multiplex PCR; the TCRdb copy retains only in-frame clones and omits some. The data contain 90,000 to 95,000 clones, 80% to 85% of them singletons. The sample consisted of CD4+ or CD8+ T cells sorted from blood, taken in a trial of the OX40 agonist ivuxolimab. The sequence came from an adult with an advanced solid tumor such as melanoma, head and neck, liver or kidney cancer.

DNA of the CDR3: TGTGCCAGCAGTTTAGGGGCTGGCTATGGCTACACCTTC. It yields the protein CASSLGAGYGYTF. The rearrangement links TRBV27 to TRBJ1-2; a possible D gene is TRBD1 (5 bases). Germline V gene data show CDR1 as MNHEY and CDR2 as SMNVEV (reference sequence). The CDR3 runs 13 residues. Trimming removed 2 bases at V and 4 bases at J, with 8 bases between.